Given below is one TCR beta chain in context. CDR1 and CDR2 from the germline V gene are SGHDT and YYEEEE. V gave up 4 bases and J gave up 3 bases; unmatched junction bases: 4. The CDR3 length is 14 residues. In the study's own analysis: Amplification of reference gene primers provided the estimated nucleated cell counts. Produced via immunoSEQ multiplex PCR; TCRdb's table is partial and in-frame only. V, J and clone size derive from that table, while D and trimming were established from the DNA sequence. The sample consists of some 66,000 clones, around 82% of them appearing once. These data originate in a study of blood T cell repertoires in COVID-19. Study-wide context: Acute and convalescent COVID-19 samples came from the United States, Italy and Spain. T cells, B-cell-depleted T cells, or PBMCs supplied cDNA or gDNA.

Material: peripheral blood. V usage is TRBV5-6 and J usage is TRBJ1-2; 9 bases are shared with TRBD1. This clonotype originated in a man in his sixties with acute or convalescent COVID-19. The CDR3 loop is CASSQTGGYYGYTF. The CDR3 DNA is TGTGCCAGCAGCCAGACAGGGGGATACTATGGCTACACCTTC.